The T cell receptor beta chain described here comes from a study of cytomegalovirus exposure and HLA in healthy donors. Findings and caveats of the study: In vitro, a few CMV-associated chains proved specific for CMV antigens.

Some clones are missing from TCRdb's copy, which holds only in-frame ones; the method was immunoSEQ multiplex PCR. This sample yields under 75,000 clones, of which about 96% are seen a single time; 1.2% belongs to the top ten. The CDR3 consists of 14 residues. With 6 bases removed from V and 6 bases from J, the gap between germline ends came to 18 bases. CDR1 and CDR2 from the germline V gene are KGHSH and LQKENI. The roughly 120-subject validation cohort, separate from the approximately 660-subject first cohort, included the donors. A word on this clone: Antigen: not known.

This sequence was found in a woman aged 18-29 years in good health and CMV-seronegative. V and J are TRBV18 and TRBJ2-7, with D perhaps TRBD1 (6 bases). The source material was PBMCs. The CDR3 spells CASSPRTDWGEQYF. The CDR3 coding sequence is TGTGCCAGCTCGCCCAGGACAGACTGGGGCGAGCAGTACTTC.